This T cell receptor (beta chain) is from a study of T-cell reconstitution after alpha-beta-depleted transplantation in children. As it was prepared, the TCRbeta library received unique molecular identifiers. TCRdb fed the PCR reads into MiXCR, producing one record per CDR3 protein. The sample carries about 480,000 distinct CDR3 sequences, about 12% recorded once. This clonotype has only a few counts. The germline V gene encodes CDR1 SGHRS and CDR2 YFSETQ. Trimming removed 5 bases at V and 2 bases at J, with 14 bases between. The CDR3 length is 14 residues. This receptor was identified in a human donor who donated a stem cell graft to a child with combined immunodeficiency. This chain joins TRBV5-1 and TRBJ2-7; D gene unclear. This specimen consisted of PBMCs from the stem cell graft donor, obtained from the stem cell graft. The CDR3 loop reads CASSTPGPTYEQYF. The CDR3 region has the DNA TGCGCCAGCAGTACCCCCGGGCCTACCTACGAGCAGTACTTC. Based on the CDR3 plus reference TRBV5-1 and TRBJ2-7, the full variable domain is KAGVTQTPRYLIKTRGQQVTLSCSPISGHRSVSWYQQTPGQGLQFLFEYFSETQRNKGNFPGRFSGRQFSNSRSEMNVSTLELGDSALYLCASSTPGPTYEQYFGPGTRLTVT.